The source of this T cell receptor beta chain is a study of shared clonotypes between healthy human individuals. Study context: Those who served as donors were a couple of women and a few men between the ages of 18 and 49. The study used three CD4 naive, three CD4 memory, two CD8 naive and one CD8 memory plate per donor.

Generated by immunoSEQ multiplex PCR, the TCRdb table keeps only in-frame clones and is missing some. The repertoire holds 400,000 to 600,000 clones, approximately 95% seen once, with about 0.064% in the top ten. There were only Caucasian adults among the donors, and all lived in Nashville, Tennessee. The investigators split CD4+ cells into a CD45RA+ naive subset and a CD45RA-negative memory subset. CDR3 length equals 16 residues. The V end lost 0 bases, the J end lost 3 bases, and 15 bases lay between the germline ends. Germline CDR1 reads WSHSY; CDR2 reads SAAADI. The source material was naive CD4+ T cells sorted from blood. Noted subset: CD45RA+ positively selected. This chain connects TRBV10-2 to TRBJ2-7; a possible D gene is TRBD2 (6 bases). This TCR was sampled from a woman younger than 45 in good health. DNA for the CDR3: TGCGCCAGCAGTGAGTCGAAGGCGGGGCAGGACTACGAGCAGTACTTC. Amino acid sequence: CASSESKAGQDYEQYF.